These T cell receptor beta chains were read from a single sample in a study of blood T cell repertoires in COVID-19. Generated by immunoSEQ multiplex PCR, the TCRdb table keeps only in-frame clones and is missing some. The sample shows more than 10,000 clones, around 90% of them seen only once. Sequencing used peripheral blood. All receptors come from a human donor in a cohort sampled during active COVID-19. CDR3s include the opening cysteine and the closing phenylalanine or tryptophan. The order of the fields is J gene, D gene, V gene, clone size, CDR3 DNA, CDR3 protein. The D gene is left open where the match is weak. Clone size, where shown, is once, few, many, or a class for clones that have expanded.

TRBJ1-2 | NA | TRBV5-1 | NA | TGCGCCAGCAGCCCAGGACAGTTTTTCTATGGCTACACCTTC | CASSPGQFFYGYTF
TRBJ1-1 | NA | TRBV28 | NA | TGTGCCAGCAGTTTCACCCAGGGCGGCACTGAAGCTTTCTTT | CASSFTQGGTEAFF
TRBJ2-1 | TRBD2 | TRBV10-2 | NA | TGCGCCAGCAGTGAGCTAGCGGGGGGGGTTAATGAGCAGTTCTTC | CASSELAGGVNEQFF
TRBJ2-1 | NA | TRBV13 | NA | TGTGCCAGCAGCTTAAGGGGAGGCTACAATGAGCAGTTCTTC | CASSLRGGYNEQFF
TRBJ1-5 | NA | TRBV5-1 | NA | TGCGCCAGCAGCTTGGCCGGGCTCCCCGGGGATCAGCCCCAGCATTTT | CASSLAGLPGDQPQHF
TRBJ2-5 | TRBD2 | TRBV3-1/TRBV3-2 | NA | TGTGCCAGCAGCCAAGTGGGACTAGCGGGGCAAGAGACCCAGTACTTC | CASSQVGLAGQETQYF
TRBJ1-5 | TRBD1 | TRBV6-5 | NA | TGTGCCAGCAGATCCCACAGGGGGCGCGGGCCCCAGCATTTT | CASRSHRGRGPQHF
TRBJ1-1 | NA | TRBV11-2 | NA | TGTGCCAGCAGCCCCCGGGCAGGGCCCTTCACTGAAGCTTTCTTT | CASSPRAGPFTEAFF
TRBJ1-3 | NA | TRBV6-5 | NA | TGTGCCAGCAGCGGAGGGTGGTACTCTGGAAACACCATATATTTT | CASSGGWYSGNTIYF
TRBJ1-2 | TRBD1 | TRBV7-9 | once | TGTGCCAGCAGCCCAACAGGGGGTAACTATGGCTACACCTTC | CASSPTGGNYGYTF
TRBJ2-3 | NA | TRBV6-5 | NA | TGTGCCAGCGGCGACTTGGACAGAGCCACAGATACGCAGTATTTT | CASGDLDRATDTQYF
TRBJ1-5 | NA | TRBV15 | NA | TGTGCCACCAGCAGAGAGGGGGCCGGACTGAGCAATCAGCCCCAGCATTTT | CATSREGAGLSNQPQHF
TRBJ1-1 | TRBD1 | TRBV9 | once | TGTGCCAGCAGCGCCCGGGACAGGGGATCTCTAGCTTTCTTT | CASSARDRGSLAFF
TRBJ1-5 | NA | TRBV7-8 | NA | TGTGCCAGCAGCCCACAGGGTGCTTTCAATCAGCCCCAGCATTTT | CASSPQGAFNQPQHF
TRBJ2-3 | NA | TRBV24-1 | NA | TGTGCCACCAGTGACCAGAGCACAGATACGCAGTATTTT | CATSDQSTDTQYF
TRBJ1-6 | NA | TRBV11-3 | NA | TGTGCCAGCAGCTCAGGGCCAAATTCACCCCTCCACTTT | CASSSGPNSPLHF
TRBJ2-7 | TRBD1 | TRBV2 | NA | TGTGCCAGCTCCTTCCCGCCGGGACAGCCATCCTACGAGCAGTACTTC | CASSFPPGQPSYEQYF
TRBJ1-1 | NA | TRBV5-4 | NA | TGTGCCGTGAGGGACGGGGGCACTGAAGCTTTCTTT | CAVRDGGTEAFF
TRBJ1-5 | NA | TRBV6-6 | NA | TGTGCCAGCAGTTACCTGAAGACAGGAAATCAGCCCCAGCATTTT | CASSYLKTGNQPQHF
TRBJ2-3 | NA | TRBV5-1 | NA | TGCGCCAGCAGCGAAGCGGAATACACAGATACGCAGTATTTT | CASSEAEYTDTQYF
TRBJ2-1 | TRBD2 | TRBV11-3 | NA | TGTGCCAGCAGCCCGGGGACTAGCGGGGGTCACTCCTACAATGAGCAGTTCTTC | CASSPGTSGGHSYNEQFF
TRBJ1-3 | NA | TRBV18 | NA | TGTGCCAGCTCACCACCAATCAGCACCATATATTTT | CASSPPISTIYF
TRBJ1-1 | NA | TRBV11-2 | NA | TGTGCCAGCAGCTTAGGGTTGGAGAGTAAAGCTTTCTTT | CASSLGLESKAFF
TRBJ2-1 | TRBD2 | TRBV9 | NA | TGTGCCAGCAGCCCCAGACGGACTAGCGGTGCCCTCACCAATGAGCAGTTCTTC | CASSPRRTSGALTNEQFF
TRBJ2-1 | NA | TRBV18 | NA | TGTGCCAGCTCACGCAGCGGAAAGAGCTCCTACAATGAGCAGTTCTTC | CASSRSGKSSYNEQFF
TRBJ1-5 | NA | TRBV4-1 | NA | TGCGCCAGCAGCCCGAGGGGGGGCGCGGGTGGATTGAGCAATCAGCCCCAGCATTTT | CASSPRGGAGGLSNQPQHF
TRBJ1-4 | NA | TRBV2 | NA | TGTGCCAGCAAAGGGGCGGTTGATGAAAAACTGTTTTTT | CASKGAVDEKLFF
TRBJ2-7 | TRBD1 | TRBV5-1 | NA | TGCGCCAGCAGCCAAATTGAGACAGGGCCGACCTACGAGCAGTACTTC | CASSQIETGPTYEQYF
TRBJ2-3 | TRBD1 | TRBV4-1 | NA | TGCGCCAGCAGCCAAGAGAGGTCAGGGGGCGCAGATACGCAGTATTTT | CASSQERSGGADTQYF
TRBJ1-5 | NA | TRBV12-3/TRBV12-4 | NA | TGTGCCAGCAGTTTAAGAGAAAATCAGCCCCAGCATTTT | CASSLRENQPQHF
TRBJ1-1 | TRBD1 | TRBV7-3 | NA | TGTGCCAGCAGCTTAGAGGGGGCGCGGACTGAAGCTTTCTTT | CASSLEGARTEAFF
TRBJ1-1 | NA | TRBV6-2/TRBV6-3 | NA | TGTGCCAGCAGTTACGCAGATATGAACACTGAAGCTTTCTTT | CASSYADMNTEAFF
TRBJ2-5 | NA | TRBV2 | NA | TGTGCCAGCAGTGCTGAAGACCTACTCAGGGAGACCCAGTACTTC | CASSAEDLLRETQYF
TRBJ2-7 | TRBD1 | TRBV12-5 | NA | TGTGCTAGTTCCGCGGGACAGGGGCTCTACGAGCAGTACTTC | CASSAGQGLYEQYF
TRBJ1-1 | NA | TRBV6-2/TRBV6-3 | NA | TGTGCCAGCAGCGCCTGGGGGCGGGGGAAGTTTCCTGAAGCTTTCTTT | CASSAWGRGKFPEAFF
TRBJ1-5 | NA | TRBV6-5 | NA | TGTGCCAGCAGTCCCCGTCGAGGGTACCAGCCCCAGCATTTT | CASSPRRGYQPQHF
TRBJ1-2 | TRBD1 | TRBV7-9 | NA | TGTGCCAGCAGCCCCGACAGGGCGAGAGGCTACACCTTC | CASSPDRARGYTF
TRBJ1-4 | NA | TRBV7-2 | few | TGTGCCAGCAGCCGGCGAGGCAATGAAAAACTGTTTTTT | CASSRRGNEKLFF
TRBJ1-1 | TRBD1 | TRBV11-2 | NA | TGTGCCAGCAGCCCCGCGGGGACAGGGGGCACTGAAGCTTTCTTT | CASSPAGTGGTEAFF
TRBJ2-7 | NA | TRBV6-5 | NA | TGTGCCAGCAGTTACTCGTGGCCAACCTACGAGCAGTACTTC | CASSYSWPTYEQYF
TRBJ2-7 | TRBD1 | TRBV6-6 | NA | TGTGCCAGCAGTCCTCTTGTGACAGGGCCCCACGAGCAGTACTTC | CASSPLVTGPHEQYF
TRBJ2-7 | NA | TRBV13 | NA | TGTGCCAGCAGCTTGGGTAGGGGGTTTGACGAGCAGTACTTC | CASSLGRGFDEQYF
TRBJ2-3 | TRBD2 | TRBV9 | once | TGTGCCAGCAGCGCCGGGACTACCAATACGCAGTATTTT | CASSAGTTNTQYF
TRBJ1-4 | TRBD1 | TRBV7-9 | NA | TGTGCCAGCAGCTTGCGGACAGGGAGAAATGAAAAACTGTTTTTT | CASSLRTGRNEKLFF
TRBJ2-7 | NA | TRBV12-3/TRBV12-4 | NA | TGTGCCAGCAGTTTGGGGCTAGACGAGCAGTACTTC | CASSLGLDEQYF
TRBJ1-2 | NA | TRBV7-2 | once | TGTGCCAGCAGCCTTCCTGGGCAGGCCGCTGGCTACACCTTC | CASSLPGQAAGYTF
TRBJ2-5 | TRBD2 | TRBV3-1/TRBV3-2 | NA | TGTGCCAGCAGCCAAGCTCAGGCTAGCGGGCTAACCTGGGAGACCCAGTACTTC | CASSQAQASGLTWETQYF
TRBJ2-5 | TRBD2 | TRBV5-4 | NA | TGTGCCAGCAGCGAACTAGCGGGGGCTCGGGAGACCCAGTACTTC | CASSELAGARETQYF
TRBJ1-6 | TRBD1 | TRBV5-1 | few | TGCGCCAGCAGCCCAGGACAGGGGGCGTTTGGAAGTTCACCCCTCCACTTT | CASSPGQGAFGSSPLHF